The 27 T cell receptor beta chains below all came from one sample that was sequenced in a study of cytomegalovirus exposure and HLA in healthy donors. The PCR made use of 60 Vbeta and 13 Jbeta primers. Assay used: immunoSEQ multiplex PCR; TCRdb lists only in-frame clones, some missing. The sample lists 80,000 to 100,000 clones; more than 60% were seen once. The sample was PBMCs. These receptors were taken from a man in his fifties in good health and CMV-seronegative.

This clone occurred a few times. The chain combines TRBV27 with TRBJ2-7; no definite D call. CDR1 is MNHEY and CDR2 is SMNVEV in the germline V gene (reference sequence). The CDR3 contains 13 residues. The V end lost 5 bases, the J end lost 1 base, and 9 bases lay between the germline ends. CDR3 sequence: CASSDHTSYEQYF. The CDR3 DNA reads as TGTGCCAGCAGTGATCACACATCCTACGAGCAGTACTTC.

J is TRBJ1-5 and V is TRBV30; D is unresolved. The CDR3 runs 14 residues. The V end lost 2 bases, the J end lost 3 bases, and 11 bases lay between the germline ends. Germline values: CDR1 GTSNPN, CDR2 SVGIG (reference sequence). CDR3 in amino acids: CAWSSPRYNQPQHF. The CDR3 DNA is TGTGCCTGGAGTTCCCCCCGGTACAATCAGCCCCAGCATTTT.

This clone came up a few times. This chain links TRBV14 with TRBJ1-2, with D perhaps matching TRBD1 (6 bases). Looked up from germline, CDR1 is SGHDN and CDR2 is FVKESK. Trimming pared 4 bases from V and 5 bases from J, leaving 11 bases between. The CDR3 runs 13 residues. CDR3 sequence (DNA): TGTGCCAGCAGCCGAGACAGGATATATGGCTACACCTTC. Residues: CASSRDRIYGYTF.

The chain employs TRBV5-6 and TRBJ2-1; 7 nucleotides align to TRBD1. Germline CDR1 and CDR2: SGHDT and YYEEEE. The CDR3 totals 15 residues. V lost 4 bases to trimming and J lost 0 bases; unmatched junction nucleotides: 4. The DNA for the CDR3 is TGTGCCAGCAGCACAGGGGACCGCTCCTACAATGAGCAGTTCTTC. Protein product: CASSTGDRSYNEQFF.

This chain uses TRBV29-1 with TRBJ2-7; 9 positions match TRBD1. CDR1 and CDR2 (germline): SQVTM, ANQGSEA. CDR3 length: 13 residues. V shed 5 bases, J shed 1 base, and the junction held 3 bases outside the gene matches. CDR3 loop: CSVRGTGSYEQYF. CDR3 sequence (DNA): TGCAGCGTTAGGGGGACAGGGTCCTACGAGCAGTACTTC.

The J gene is TRBJ2-6, the V gene TRBV9, with 14 bases that match TRBD2. Losses at the gene ends were 3 bases for V and 2 bases for J; bases not matched to a gene: 4. The germline CDR1 and CDR2 sequences are SGDLS and YYNGEE. This CDR3 is built from 18 residues. CDR3 amino acids: CASSARLAGGAGANVLTF. The CDR3, as DNA: TGTGCCAGCAGCGCCCGACTAGCGGGAGGGGCTGGGGCCAACGTCCTGACTTTC.

The chain links TRBV19 to TRBJ2-2, with D tentatively TRBD1 (5 bases). The germline gives CDR1 LNHDA, CDR2 SQIVND (reference sequence). The CDR3 length is 15 residues. V was pared by 2 bases and J by 2 bases, with 9 bases between. The CDR3 reads CASSISRANTGELFF. CDR3 DNA sequence: TGTGCCAGTAGTATAAGCAGGGCTAACACCGGGGAGCTGTTTTTT.

The chain is built from TRBV4-2 and TRBJ2-5; weak D call: TRBD1 (6 bases). This CDR3 is 17 amino acids long. V lost 0 bases and J 4 bases, leaving 18 bases between the germline ends. Germline V gene sequence: CDR1 LGHNA, CDR2 YNFKEQ. CDR3: CASSQDGQGSGGETQYF. DNA for the CDR3: TGTGCCAGCAGCCAAGATGGGCAGGGGTCCGGAGGAGAGACCCAGTACTTC.

The CDR3 loop is CASVKQGTLLNVLTF. The DNA for the CDR3 is TGTGCCAGCGTTAAACAGGGCACCCTACTCAACGTCCTGACTTTC. This chain links TRBV5-6 with TRBJ2-6, with D perhaps matching TRBD1 (6 bases). The CDR3 loop spans 15 amino acids. V was clipped by 7 bases and J by 9 bases, with 20 bases between them. Germline assignment: CDR1 SGHDT and CDR2 YYEEEE. The full variable domain, its missing parts supplied by reference TRBV5-6 and TRBJ2-6, is DAGVTQSPTHLIKTRGQQVTLRCSPKSGHDTVSWYQQALGQGPQFIFQYYEEEERQRGNFPDRFSGHQFPNYSSELNVNALLLGDSALYLCASVKQGTLLNVLTFGAGSRLTVL.

As DNA, the CDR3 is TGTGCCAGCAGTTCACGGGACAGGGTGAGGTATGGCTACACCTTC. Amino acids: CASSSRDRVRYGYTF. The gene calls are TRBV28 and TRBJ1-2; TRBD1 matches 9 bases. Trimming at V came to 4 bases and at J to 5 bases, leaving 8 bases not matched to a gene. The V gene's germline CDR1 is MDHEN and CDR2 SYDVKM. The CDR3 sequence is 15 residues long.

This clone was seen once. The genes are TRBV5-1 and TRBJ2-5, with 7 bases identical to TRBD2. This CDR3 comprises 16 residues. Trimming removed 3 bases from V and 5 bases from J; junction bases left unmatched: 13. CDR1 and CDR2 (germline): SGHRS, YFSETQ. CDR3 region: CASSWAGGAGRETQYF. CDR3 DNA sequence: TGCGCCAGCAGCTGGGCCGGCGGGGCCGGGAGGGAGACCCAGTACTTC. The full variable domain, its missing parts supplied by reference TRBV5-1 and TRBJ2-5, is KAGVTQTPRYLIKTRGQQVTLSCSPISGHRSVSWYQQTPGQGLQFLFEYFSETQRNKGNFPGRFSGRQFSNSRSEMNVSTLELGDSALYLCASSWAGGAGRETQYFGPGTRLLVL.

The chain employs TRBV27 and TRBJ2-5; TRBD1 matches 9 bases. The J call could be wrong; TRBJ2-7 is a better fit for the DNA end. This CDR3 is 15 amino acids long. Germline values: CDR1 MNHEY, CDR2 SMNVEV (reference sequence). DNA of the CDR3: TGTGCCAGCAGTTTCACACGGGACAGGGCCTACGAGCAGTACTTC. This sequence encodes CASSFTRDRAYEQYF.

This sequence joins TRBV6-5 and TRBJ1-6, with TRBD1 matching over 8 bases. Trimming took 7 bases from V and 9 from J; bases not matched to a gene: 11. Germline V gene lookup returns CDR1 MNHEY and CDR2 SVGAGI. CDR3 size: 15 residues. CDR3 DNA sequence: TGTGCCAGCACAGGACAGGGTTTGGGGACTTCACCCCTCCACTTT. It specifies CASTGQGLGTSPLHF.

This chain uses TRBV28 with TRBJ2-5, with D possibly TRBD1 on 5 matching bases. The DNA end is a closer match to TRBJ2-7, so the J assignment may be wrong. Germline CDR1 MDHEN, CDR2 SYDVKM. The length of the CDR3 is 15 residues. The CDR3 DNA is TGTGCCAGCAGTTTAGGGCTGACAGCCTCGGGCGAGCAGTACTTC. Translated: CASSLGLTASGEQYF.

The sample holds a few counts of this clone. This chain connects TRBV6-6 to TRBJ1-4, with D unresolved. Germline V gene data show CDR1 as MNHNY and CDR2 as SVGAGI (reference sequence). V was trimmed by 4 bases and J by 6 bases, leaving 3 bases between them. This CDR3 contains 11 residues. CDR3 DNA: TGTGCCAGCAGTTCGTATGAAAAACTGTTTTTT. Residues: CASSSYEKLFF.

The chain is built from TRBV28 and TRBJ1-1; a weak D match, TRBD1 (6 bases). Trimming removed 7 bases from V and 13 bases from J, with 22 bases in between. CDR3 length: 13 residues. Germline lookup yields CDR1 MDHEN and CDR2 SYDVKM. The CDR3 here is CASTPSRSSGDFF. The CDR3 DNA reads as TGTGCCAGCACCCCATCCAGGTCCTCAGGGGATTTCTTT.

V is TRBV4-3 and J is TRBJ2-7; 8 bases fit TRBD1. The V segment lost 1 base and the J segment 4 bases; nucleotides outside the gene matches: 6. CDR1 is LGHNA, CDR2 YSLEER, per germline. The CDR3 loop spans 15 amino acids. CDR3 sequence reads: CASSQGAGGRYEQYF. The CDR3 DNA reads as TGCGCCAGCAGCCAAGGAGCAGGGGGCAGGTACGAGCAGTACTTC.

This clone was found a few times. The chain uses TRBV6-4 and TRBJ1-6, with D possibly TRBD1 on 6 matching bases. V was clipped by 4 bases and J by 9 bases, with 10 bases between them. Germline V lookup: CDR1 MRHNA, CDR2 SNTAGT. The CDR3 length is 13 residues. CDR3 loop: CASSGQAGSPLHF. The CDR3 nucleotides read TGTGCCAGCAGTGGACAGGCGGGTTCACCCCTCCACTTT.

V and J are TRBV19 and TRBJ1-4, with D perhaps matching TRBD1 (5 bases). Germline lookup yields CDR1 LNHDA and CDR2 SQIVND (reference sequence). The CDR3 has 14 amino acids. V dropped 2 bases and J dropped 4 bases, with 8 bases sitting between them. The CDR3, as DNA: TGTGCCAGTAGTATACCCAGGGTTAATGAAAAACTGTTTTTT. Amino acid sequence: CASSIPRVNEKLFF.

J is TRBJ2-2 and V is TRBV11-3; 7 bases agree with TRBD2. Looked up from germline, CDR1 is SGHNT and CDR2 is YENEEA. The CDR3 is 13 residues long. Trimming at V came to 8 bases and at J to 3 bases, leaving 3 bases not matched to a gene. Written as DNA, the CDR3 is TGTGCCAGCGGGGGGGGGTACACCGGGGAGCTGTTTTTT. Amino acid sequence: CASGGGYTGELFF.

As DNA, the CDR3 is TGTGCCAGCAGAAGACTAGCGGGAGCCTCGGGCTCCTACGAGCAGTACTTC. It specifies CASRRLAGASGSYEQYF. The chain uses TRBV27 and TRBJ2-7; 12 nucleotides agree with TRBD2. The germline V gene has CDR1 MNHEY and CDR2 SMNVEV (reference sequence). Trimming took 6 bases from V and 0 from J; bases not matched to a gene: 9. The CDR3 has 17 amino acids.

This clone was counted a few times. This chain uses TRBV6-4 with TRBJ2-3; TRBD1 aligns across 10 bases. The germline gives CDR1 MRHNA, CDR2 SNTAGT. Trimming at V came to 2 bases and at J to 4 bases, leaving 0 bases not matched to a gene. The CDR3 totals 14 residues. The CDR3: CASSDGQGADTQYF. CDR3 nucleotides: TGTGCCAGCAGTGACGGACAGGGGGCAGATACGCAGTATTTT.

As concerns this clone: Sequence at one end of the junction differs from germline and may be a read error. This chain joins TRBV18 and TRBJ2-1; 7 positions agree with TRBD2. Per germline, CDR1 KGHSH and CDR2 LQKENI. This CDR3 is built from 16 residues. CDR3 in DNA: TGTGCCAGCTCCCCACCGCATAGCGGGCGGGGGAATGAGCAGTTCTTC. Translating it yields CASSPPHSGRGNEQFF.

The V and J genes are TRBV6-1 and TRBJ1-1; maybe TRBD1 (5 bases). The CDR3 covers 16 residues. Trimming shortened V by 2 bases and J by 0 bases, and 13 bases separated the two germline ends. Germline-derived CDR1 and CDR2 are MNHNS and SASEGT. As DNA, the CDR3 is TGTGCCAGCAGTGAATGGTTAGCAGGGATGAACACTGAAGCTTTCTTT. Translated: CASSEWLAGMNTEAFF.

The V gene is TRBV7-6, the J gene TRBJ2-7, with D maybe TRBD1 (6 bases). This CDR3 is built from 14 residues. The germline CDR1 and CDR2 sequences are SGHVS and FNYEAQ. The V and J ends lost 0 bases and 6 bases respectively, with 12 bases between them. CDR3 nucleotide sequence: TGTGCCAGCAGCTTAGCGGGTTTAGGGGGCGAGCAGTACTTC. It yields the protein CASSLAGLGGEQYF. The complete variable domain, with remaining parts taken from reference TRBV7-6 and TRBJ2-7, reads GAGVSQSPRYKVTKRGQDVALRCDPISGHVSLYWYRQALGQGPEFLTYFNYEAQQDKSGLPNDRFSAERPEGSISTLTIQRTEQRDSAMYRCASSLAGLGGEQYFGPGTRLTVT.

The chain carries TRBV7-9 and TRBJ2-3; TRBD1 matches 7 bases. CDR1 is SEHNR, CDR2 FQNEAQ, per germline (reference sequence). Germline trimming cut 0 bases from V and 2 bases from J; bases unmatched to any gene: 8. The CDR3 spans 17 residues. CDR3 sequence reads: CASSLARATGITDTQYF. The DNA of the CDR3 is TGTGCCAGCAGCTTAGCGAGGGCGACAGGGATCACAGATACGCAGTATTTT.

This clone was seen a few times. The genes are TRBV27 and TRBJ1-1; D not resolved. This CDR3 comprises 14 residues. Trimming pared 5 bases from V and 1 base from J, leaving 11 bases between. Germline V gene data show CDR1 as MNHEY and CDR2 as SMNVEV (reference sequence). The CDR3 sequence is CASSPWETNTEAFF. The DNA of the CDR3 is TGTGCCAGCAGTCCCTGGGAGACGAACACTGAAGCTTTCTTT.